These 30 T cell receptor beta chains came from one sample sequenced in a study of cytomegalovirus exposure and HLA in healthy donors. A multiplex PCR was run with 60 Vbeta primers and 13 Jbeta primers. Measured with immunoSEQ multiplex PCR; TCRdb has only the in-frame clones, and not every one. The sample lists over 150,000 clones; around 80% were seen once. Sequencing was carried out using PBMCs. These receptor sequences come from a young man in good health and CMV-seropositive.

This chain joins TRBV27 and TRBJ1-1, with TRBD1 as a possible D gene (5 bases). The V gene's germline CDR1 is MNHEY and CDR2 SMNVEV (reference sequence). The CDR3 loop spans 14 amino acids. V gave up 1 base and J gave up 3 bases, with 9 bases separating them. The CDR3 loop reads CASSLYQGDTEAFF. CDR3 nucleotide sequence: TGTGCCAGCAGTTTATATCAGGGTGACACTGAAGCTTTCTTT.

The chain combines TRBV15 with TRBJ2-7; 13 bases fit TRBD2. The ends lost 0 bases at V and 2 bases at J; junction bases unmatched: 4. CDR3 length: 17 amino acids. From germline, CDR1 is LNHNV and CDR2 YYDKDF (reference sequence). The CDR3 sequence: CATSRERTSGGTYEQYF. For the CDR3, the DNA is TGTGCCACCAGCAGAGAACGGACTAGCGGGGGTACCTACGAGCAGTACTTC.

The V and J genes are TRBV7-9 and TRBJ2-1; possibly TRBD1 for D (5 bases). V lost 1 base and J 8 bases, leaving 15 bases between the germline ends. This CDR3 has 15 residues. CDR1 SEHNR and CDR2 FQNEAQ come from the germline V gene (reference sequence). CDR3 in amino acids: CASSLGGQRVDEQFF. CDR3 DNA: TGTGCCAGCAGCTTAGGGGGCCAAAGGGTGGATGAGCAGTTCTTC.

This chain joins TRBV4-1 and TRBJ2-7, with a tentative D call TRBD1 (5 bases). Germline lookup yields CDR1 MGHRA and CDR2 YSYEKL. The V end lost 2 bases, the J end lost 2 bases, and 19 bases lay between the germline ends. This CDR3 is built from 17 residues. In nucleotides, the CDR3 is TGCGCCAGCAGCCAATGGGGCCGGGCACAGGACGCCTACGAGCAGTACTTC. Residues: CASSQWGRAQDAYEQYF.

V and J are TRBV7-9 and TRBJ1-5; D possibly corresponds to TRBD1 (6 bases). The CDR3 has 16 residues. The germline V gene encodes CDR1 SEHNR and CDR2 FQNEAQ (reference sequence). Trimming stripped 3 bases from V and 6 bases from J, with 18 bases between. The chain's CDR3 is CASSFSGTKGSQPQHF. The CDR3 nucleotides read TGTGCCAGCAGCTTCTCCGGGACAAAGGGGAGTCAGCCCCAGCATTTT. Filled out from reference TRBV7-9 and TRBJ1-5, the complete variable domain reads DTGVSQNPRHKITKRGQNVTFRCDPISEHNRLYWYRQTLGQGPEFLTYFQNEAQLEKSRLLSDRFSAERPKGSFSTLEIQRTEQGDSAMYLCASSFSGTKGSQPQHFGDGTRLSIL.

This sequence joins TRBV7-6 and TRBJ2-1; D unclear. The CDR3 is 17 residues long. CDR1 is SGHVS and CDR2 is FNYEAQ in the germline V gene. The V end was cut by 3 bases, the J end by 0 bases, with 15 bases between. CDR3 nucleotides: TGTGCCAGCAGCTTTAATCGTATCCTATCCTCCTACAATGAGCAGTTCTTC. It yields the protein CASSFNRILSSYNEQFF.

The genes are TRBV7-9 and TRBJ2-1, with TRBD2 identical over 11 bases. The CDR3 has 16 amino acids. The V and J ends lost 2 bases and 10 bases, in that order; junction bases with no gene match: 10. Germline-derived CDR1 and CDR2 are SEHNR and FQNEAQ (reference sequence). The CDR3 reads CASSLTATSGSYEQFF. DNA for the CDR3: TGTGCCAGCAGCTTAACAGCAACTAGCGGGAGTTACGAGCAGTTCTTC.

The V call is TRBV7-2, the J call TRBJ2-5; 9 positions agree with TRBD2. The CDR3 length is 16 residues. The germline CDR1 and CDR2 sequences are SGHTA and FQGNSA. V lost 2 bases and J lost 5; bases outside the gene matches: 9. The CDR3 DNA is TGTGCCAGCAGCTTAAGACAAGCGGGAGGAGGTGAGACCCAGTACTTC. Protein product: CASSLRQAGGGETQYF.

The chain is built from TRBV5-5 and TRBJ2-5; D may be TRBD2 (6 bases). The CDR3 loop spans 16 amino acids. V gave up 2 bases and J gave up 5 bases, with 19 bases separating them. Germline-derived CDR1 and CDR2 are SGHKS and YYEKEE (reference sequence). This CDR3 reads CASSFTAGPPAETQYF. The CDR3 bases are TGTGCCAGCAGCTTCACGGCGGGACCGCCGGCGGAGACCCAGTACTTC.

The chain joins TRBV13 to TRBJ1-1; 9 nucleotides match TRBD1. The length of the CDR3 is 16 residues. V was clipped by 5 bases and J by 1 base; unmatched bases: 8. CDR1 and CDR2 (germline): PRHDT, FYEKMQ (reference sequence). CDR3 loop: CASSNTGGRSNTEAFF. CDR3 nucleotide sequence: TGTGCCAGCAGCAACACAGGGGGCCGTTCGAACACTGAAGCTTTCTTT. Looking up the rest from reference TRBV13 and TRBJ1-1 gives the full variable domain: AAGVIQSPRHLIKEKRETATLKCYPIPRHDTVYWYQQGPGQDPQFLISFYEKMQSDKGSIPDRFSAQQFSDYHSELNMSSLELGDSALYFCASSNTGGRSNTEAFFGQGTRLTVV.

The sample holds one count of this clone. The chain is built from TRBV5-1 and TRBJ1-2, with D possibly TRBD1 on 6 matching bases. CDR1 SGHRS and CDR2 YFSETQ come from the germline V gene. Trimming shortened V by 0 bases and J by 1 base, and 10 bases separated the two germline ends. The CDR3 has 15 residues. Here the CDR3 DNA reads TGCGCCAGCAGCTTGGGGGGACAACTTAACTATGGCTACACCTTC. This codes for CASSLGGQLNYGYTF.

The chain recombines TRBV18 with TRBJ2-1, with 10 bases that match TRBD2. V lost 3 bases, J lost 12 bases, and 11 bases stayed unmatched. CDR1 is KGHSH and CDR2 is LQKENI in the germline V gene. The length of the CDR3 is 15 residues. In DNA form, the CDR3 reads TGTGCCAGCTCACCCCAGGAACTAGCGGGAAGCGCGCAGTTCTTC. It yields the protein CASSPQELAGSAQFF.

This sequence joins TRBV4-1 and TRBJ2-6; unclear D gene. CDR3 size: 17 residues. V lost 0 bases and J 0 bases, leaving 9 bases between the germline ends. Germline V gene data show CDR1 as MGHRA and CDR2 as YSYEKL. CDR3 protein: CASSQDHTVSGANVLTF. CDR3 sequence (DNA): TGCGCCAGCAGCCAAGATCATACAGTCTCTGGGGCCAACGTCCTGACTTTC.

The chain joins TRBV5-1 to TRBJ2-5, with 7 bases fitting TRBD2. The V segment lost 3 bases and the J segment 3 bases; nucleotides outside the gene matches: 5. The CDR3 is 14 amino acids. Germline CDR1 and CDR2: SGHRS and YFSETQ. As DNA, the CDR3 is TGCGCCAGCAGCTCCGGGACTACCAAAGAGACCCAGTACTTC. Translated: CASSSGTTKETQYF.

This clone appeared once. The genes are TRBV19 and TRBJ2-3, with TRBD1 as a possible D gene (5 bases). The germline CDR1 and CDR2 sequences are LNHDA and SQIVND (reference sequence). This CDR3 is 15 amino acids long. Trimming shortened V by 5 bases and J by 2 bases, and 14 bases separated the two germline ends. The CDR3 sequence is CASSAQDRLTDTQYF. The CDR3 DNA reads as TGTGCCAGTAGTGCCCAAGACAGACTCACAGATACGCAGTATTTT.

The chain employs TRBV19 and TRBJ2-5; 9 bases are shared with TRBD1. This CDR3 comprises 15 residues. CDR1 is LNHDA and CDR2 is SQIVND in the germline V gene (reference sequence). V shed 1 base and J 5 bases; nucleotides not matched to a gene: 5. The CDR3, as DNA: TGTGCCAGTAGTATAGGACAGGGGGTATTTGAGACCCAGTACTTC. Translation gives CASSIGQGVFETQYF.

The CDR3 here is CASTSSTYEQYF. In DNA form, the CDR3 reads TGTGCCAGCACTAGTTCAACCTACGAGCAGTACTTC. This chain uses TRBV6-5 with TRBJ2-7; D is uncertain. Trimming removed 7 bases from V and 2 bases from J, with 9 bases in between. The CDR3 is 12 amino acids. Germline-derived CDR1 and CDR2 are MNHEY and SVGAGI.

The J gene is TRBJ1-1, the V gene TRBV11-3; D ambiguous. CDR1 is SGHNT, CDR2 YENEEA, per germline. This CDR3 is built from 14 residues. The V end was cut by 1 base, the J end by 2 bases, with 8 bases between. The CDR3 DNA sequence: TGTGCCAGCAGCTTAGGTCCAGTAAACACTGAAGCTTTCTTT. Translating gives CASSLGPVNTEAFF.

This clone was detected only a few times. This chain joins TRBV4-3 and TRBJ1-2; 8 bases fit TRBD1. From germline, CDR1 is LGHNA and CDR2 YSLEER. Trimming at V came to 3 bases and at J to 8 bases, leaving 5 bases not matched to a gene. The CDR3 length is 13 residues. The CDR3 DNA sequence: TGCGCCAGCAGCCATACGACAGGGGAAGGCTACACCTTC. This translates into CASSHTTGEGYTF.

This chain joins TRBV6-4 and TRBJ2-7, with 11 bases aligning to TRBD1. The CDR3 runs 13 residues. The germline CDR1 and CDR2 sequences are MRHNA and SNTAGT. Trimming cost V 6 bases and J 7 bases; bases outside gene matches: 5. DNA of the CDR3: TGTGCCAGCAGCAGGGACAGGGGGACGGAGCAGTACTTC. Translation: CASSRDRGTEQYF.

The chain combines TRBV6-4 with TRBJ2-3; D not certain. This CDR3 contains 14 residues. Germline V gives CDR1 MRHNA, CDR2 SNTAGT. V dropped 5 bases and J dropped 0 bases, with 9 bases sitting between them. The CDR3 DNA reads as TGTGCCAGCAGTCCCCTGACTAGCACAGATACGCAGTATTTT. Its protein product is CASSPLTSTDTQYF.

The chain combines TRBV6-4 with TRBJ1-2; 8 nucleotides align to TRBD1. Per germline, CDR1 MRHNA and CDR2 SNTAGT. With V trimmed by 5 bases and J by 4 bases, 15 bases remained unmatched. This CDR3 comprises 17 residues. DNA of the CDR3: TGTGCCAGCAGTTCCGACGGACAGGGTTTGGGGGCCTATGGCTACACCTTC. It translates to CASSSDGQGLGAYGYTF.

J is TRBJ1-2 and V is TRBV20-1; maybe TRBD1 (5 bases). This CDR3 region has 11 residues. Germline-derived CDR1 and CDR2 are DFQATT and SNEGSKA (reference sequence). CDR3 nucleotide sequence: TGCAGCGGGGGACCGAACTATGGCTACACCTTC. It translates to CSGGPNYGYTF.

The J gene is TRBJ2-1, the V gene TRBV5-6; 9 bases fit TRBD1. The CDR3 has 18 residues. Per germline, CDR1 SGHDT and CDR2 YYEEEE. The V and J ends lost 0 bases and 7 bases, in that order; junction bases with no gene match: 14. The CDR3 loop is CASSLGLDRGKPVNEQFF. DNA for the CDR3: TGTGCCAGCAGCTTGGGCCTTGACAGGGGGAAACCGGTGAATGAGCAGTTCTTC.

The chain carries TRBV19 and TRBJ1-1, with D unclear. Germline V gives CDR1 LNHDA, CDR2 SQIVND (reference sequence). V was pared by 1 base and J by 11 bases, with 17 bases between. The CDR3 has 14 residues. The CDR3 sequence: CASSIGVEGSIAFF. CDR3 coding DNA: TGTGCCAGTAGTATAGGGGTAGAGGGTTCTATCGCTTTCTTT.

This chain connects TRBV4-2 to TRBJ2-3; 9 positions agree with TRBD2. V lost 3 bases to trimming and J lost 1 base; unmatched junction nucleotides: 5. Per germline, CDR1 LGHNA and CDR2 YNFKEQ. This CDR3 is 16 amino acids long. CDR3 amino acids: CASSHLPSGGTDTQYF. In DNA form, the CDR3 reads TGTGCCAGCAGCCATTTACCTAGCGGGGGCACAGATACGCAGTATTTT.

The V gene is TRBV5-1, the J gene TRBJ2-2, with 7 bases matching TRBD2. CDR3 size: 16 residues. The germline V gene encodes CDR1 SGHRS and CDR2 YFSETQ. V lost 4 bases and J lost 4; bases outside the gene matches: 10. This chain's CDR3 is CASSPGGFSSTGELFF. The CDR3, as DNA: TGCGCCAGCAGCCCGGGGGGTTTTTCCTCCACCGGGGAGCTGTTTTTT.

The CDR3 sequence is CSVEQGMNTEAFF. The DNA for the CDR3 is TGCAGCGTTGAGCAGGGGATGAACACTGAAGCTTTCTTT. This chain connects TRBV29-1 to TRBJ1-1; the D gene is possibly TRBD1 (6 bases). Germline CDR1 reads SQVTM; CDR2 reads ANQGSEA. The CDR3 has 13 amino acids. The V and J ends lost 3 bases and 0 bases respectively, with 8 bases between them.

This clone was found a few times. The chain carries TRBV15 and TRBJ1-2, with D perhaps TRBD1 (6 bases). The V end lost 0 bases, the J end lost 3 bases, and 11 bases lay between the germline ends. Germline-derived CDR1 and CDR2 are LNHNV and YYDKDF (reference sequence). The CDR3 consists of 15 residues. The CDR3 is CATSREKGGDYGYTF. The CDR3 nucleotides read TGTGCCACCAGCAGAGAAAAAGGGGGGGACTATGGCTACACCTTC.

The rearrangement links TRBV5-4 to TRBJ2-1, with a weak D call TRBD2 (6 bases). The V end was cut by 4 bases, the J end by 2 bases, with 19 bases between. Germline CDR1 SGHNT, CDR2 YYREEE (reference sequence). The CDR3 consists of 17 residues. The CDR3 here is CASSGGSTRGTYNEQFF. In DNA, the CDR3 is TGTGCCAGCAGCGGGGGGTCAACGCGGGGAACCTACAATGAGCAGTTCTTC.